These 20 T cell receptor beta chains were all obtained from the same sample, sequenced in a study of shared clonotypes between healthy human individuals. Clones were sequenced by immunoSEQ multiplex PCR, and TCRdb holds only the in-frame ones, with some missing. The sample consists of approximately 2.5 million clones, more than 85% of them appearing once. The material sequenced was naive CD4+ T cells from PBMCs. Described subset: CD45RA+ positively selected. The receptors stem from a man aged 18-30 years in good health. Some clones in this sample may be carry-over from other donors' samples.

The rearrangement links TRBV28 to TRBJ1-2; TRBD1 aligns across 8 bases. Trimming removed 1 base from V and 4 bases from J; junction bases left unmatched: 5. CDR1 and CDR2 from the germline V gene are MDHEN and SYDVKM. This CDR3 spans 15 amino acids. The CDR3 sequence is CASSLSQGATYGYTF. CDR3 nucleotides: TGTGCCAGCAGTTTATCGCAGGGGGCCACCTATGGCTACACCTTC.

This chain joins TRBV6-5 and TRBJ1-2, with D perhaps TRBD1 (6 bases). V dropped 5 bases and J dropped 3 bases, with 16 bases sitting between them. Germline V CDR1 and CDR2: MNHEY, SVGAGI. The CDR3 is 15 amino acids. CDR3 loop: CASSPRQGKDYGYTF. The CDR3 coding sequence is TGTGCCAGCAGTCCCCGTCAGGGGAAGGACTATGGCTACACCTTC.

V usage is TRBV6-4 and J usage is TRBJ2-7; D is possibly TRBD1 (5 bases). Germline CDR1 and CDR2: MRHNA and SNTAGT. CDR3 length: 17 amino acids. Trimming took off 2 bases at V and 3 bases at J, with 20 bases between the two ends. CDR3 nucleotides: TGTGCCAGCAGTGACAACTCGATGGGGCTTAGGTTCTACGAGCAGTACTTC. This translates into CASSDNSMGLRFYEQYF.

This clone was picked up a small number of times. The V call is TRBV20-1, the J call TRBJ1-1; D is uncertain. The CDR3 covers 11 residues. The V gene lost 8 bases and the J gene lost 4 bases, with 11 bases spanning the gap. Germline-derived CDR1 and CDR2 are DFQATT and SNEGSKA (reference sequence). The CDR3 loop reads CSSRPVTEAFF. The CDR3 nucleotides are TGCAGTTCAAGACCGGTCACTGAAGCTTTCTTT.

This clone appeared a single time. The CDR3 bases are TGCGCCAGCAGCTTGATCAGGAACTACGAGCAGTACTTC. It codes for CASSLIRNYEQYF. This chain joins TRBV5-1 and TRBJ2-7, with unresolved D. Germline-derived CDR1 and CDR2 are SGHRS and YFSETQ. V was trimmed by 1 base and J by 3 bases, leaving 8 bases between them. The CDR3 sequence is 13 residues long. The full variable domain, its missing parts supplied by reference TRBV5-1 and TRBJ2-7, is KAGVTQTPRYLIKTRGQQVTLSCSPISGHRSVSWYQQTPGQGLQFLFEYFSETQRNKGNFPGRFSGRQFSNSRSEMNVSTLELGDSALYLCASSLIRNYEQYFGPGTRLTVT.

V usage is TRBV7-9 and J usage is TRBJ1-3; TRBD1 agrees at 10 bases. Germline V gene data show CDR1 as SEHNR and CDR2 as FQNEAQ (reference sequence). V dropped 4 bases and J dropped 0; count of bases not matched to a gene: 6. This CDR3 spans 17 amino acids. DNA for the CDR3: TGTGCCAGCAGCTCCCCGGGACAGGGGCGCTCTGGAAACACCATATATTTT. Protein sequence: CASSSPGQGRSGNTIYF.

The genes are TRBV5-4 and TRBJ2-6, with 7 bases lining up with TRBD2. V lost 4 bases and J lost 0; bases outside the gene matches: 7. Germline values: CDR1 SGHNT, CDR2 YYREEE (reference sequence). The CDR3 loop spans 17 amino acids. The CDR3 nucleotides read TGTGCCAGCAGCCCCGGGACTACGCTCTCTGGGGCCAACGTCCTGACTTTC. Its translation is CASSPGTTLSGANVLTF.

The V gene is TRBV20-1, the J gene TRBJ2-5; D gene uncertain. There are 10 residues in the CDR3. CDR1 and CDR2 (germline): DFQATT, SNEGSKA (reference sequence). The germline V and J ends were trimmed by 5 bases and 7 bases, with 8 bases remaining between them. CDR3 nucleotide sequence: TGCAGTGCTGCCGACCGGACCCAGTACTTC. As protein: CSAADRTQYF.

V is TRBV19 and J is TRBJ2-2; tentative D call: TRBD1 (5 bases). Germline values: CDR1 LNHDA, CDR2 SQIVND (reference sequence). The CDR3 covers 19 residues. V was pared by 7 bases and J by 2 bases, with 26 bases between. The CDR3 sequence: CASMAPKGRGPYNTGELFF. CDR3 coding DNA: TGTGCCAGTATGGCCCCCAAGGGGCGTGGGCCTTATAACACCGGGGAGCTGTTTTTT.

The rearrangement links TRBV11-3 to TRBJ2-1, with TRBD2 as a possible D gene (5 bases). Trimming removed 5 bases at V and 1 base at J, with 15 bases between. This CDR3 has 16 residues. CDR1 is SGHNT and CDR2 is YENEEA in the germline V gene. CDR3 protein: CASSRTGGFSYNEQFF. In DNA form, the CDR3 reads TGTGCCAGCAGCCGGACCGGCGGGTTTTCCTACAATGAGCAGTTCTTC.

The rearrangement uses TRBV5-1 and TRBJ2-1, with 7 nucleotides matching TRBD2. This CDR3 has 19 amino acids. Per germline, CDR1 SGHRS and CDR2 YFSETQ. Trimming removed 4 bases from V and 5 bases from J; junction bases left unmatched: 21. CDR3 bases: TGCGCCAGCAGCCCCGGATACGTGACCGGGAGGTCAAGAAACAATGAGCAGTTCTTC. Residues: CASSPGYVTGRSRNNEQFF.

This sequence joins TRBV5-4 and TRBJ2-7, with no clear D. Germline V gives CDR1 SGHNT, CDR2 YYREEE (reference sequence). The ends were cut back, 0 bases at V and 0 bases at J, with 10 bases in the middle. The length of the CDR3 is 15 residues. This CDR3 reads CASSLGAETSYEQYF. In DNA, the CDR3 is TGTGCCAGCAGCTTGGGGGCGGAAACCTCCTACGAGCAGTACTTC.

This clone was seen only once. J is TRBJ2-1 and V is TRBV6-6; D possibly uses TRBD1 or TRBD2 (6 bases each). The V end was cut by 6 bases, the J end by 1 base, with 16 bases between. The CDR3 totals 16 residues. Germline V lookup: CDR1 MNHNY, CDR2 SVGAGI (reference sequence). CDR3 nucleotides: TGTGCCAGCAGCCCCAGCGGAGGGGGATCCTACAATGAGCAGTTCTTC. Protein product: CASSPSGGGSYNEQFF.

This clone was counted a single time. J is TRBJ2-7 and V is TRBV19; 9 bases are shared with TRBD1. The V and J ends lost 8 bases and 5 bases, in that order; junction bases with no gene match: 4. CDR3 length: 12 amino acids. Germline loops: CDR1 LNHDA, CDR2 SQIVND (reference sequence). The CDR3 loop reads CASLQGADEQYF. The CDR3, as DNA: TGTGCCAGTTTACAGGGGGCCGACGAGCAGTACTTC.

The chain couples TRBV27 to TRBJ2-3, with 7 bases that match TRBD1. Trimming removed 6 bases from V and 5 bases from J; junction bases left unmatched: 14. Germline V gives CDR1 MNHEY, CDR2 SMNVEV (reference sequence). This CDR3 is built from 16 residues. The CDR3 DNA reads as TGTGCCAGCAGATGGAGGACAGGCGGACTGGTAGATACGCAGTATTTT. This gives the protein CASRWRTGGLVDTQYF.

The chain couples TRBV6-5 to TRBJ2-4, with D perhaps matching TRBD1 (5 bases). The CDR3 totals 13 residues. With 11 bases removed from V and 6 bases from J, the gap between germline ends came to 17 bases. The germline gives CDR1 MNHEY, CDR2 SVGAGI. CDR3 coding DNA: TGTGCCTGCCGACAGTCGCCCTCAAACATTCAGTACTTC. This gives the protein CACRQSPSNIQYF.

In DNA, the CDR3 is TGTGCCAGCAGCGTAGGACAGAAGTCCTACGAGCAGTACTTC. Translated, it gives CASSVGQKSYEQYF. This chain links TRBV9 with TRBJ2-7; TRBD1 might be the D (5 bases). Germline V CDR1 and CDR2: SGDLS, YYNGEE. Trimming took 0 bases from V and 1 from J, leaving 8 bases between them. The CDR3 contains 14 residues. Full variable domain (rest looked up from reference TRBV9 and TRBJ2-7): DSGVTQTPKHLITATGQRVTLRCSPRSGDLSVYWYQQSLDQGLQFLIQYYNGEERAKGNILERFSAQQFPDLHSELNLSSLELGDSALYFCASSVGQKSYEQYFGPGTRLTVT.

The CDR3 DNA sequence: TGTGCCAGCAGCCCAACCGGACTAGCGGGAGGAAACGTTTGGGAGCAGTACTTC. It is translated as CASSPTGLAGGNVWEQYF. The chain carries TRBV28 and TRBJ2-7, with 14 bases identical to TRBD2. The germline V gene has CDR1 MDHEN and CDR2 SYDVKM. This CDR3 contains 18 residues. Trimming at V came to 6 bases and at J to 7 bases, leaving 17 bases not matched to a gene.

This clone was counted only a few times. The CDR3 sequence is CAWSRESGIYF. Written as DNA, the CDR3 is TGTGCCTGGAGTAGGGAATCCGGGATATATTTT. The chain has TRBV30 and TRBJ1-3, with D uncertain. CDR1 is GTSNPN, CDR2 SVGIG, per germline (reference sequence). V gave up 2 bases and J gave up 13 bases, with 12 bases separating them. The CDR3 spans 11 residues.

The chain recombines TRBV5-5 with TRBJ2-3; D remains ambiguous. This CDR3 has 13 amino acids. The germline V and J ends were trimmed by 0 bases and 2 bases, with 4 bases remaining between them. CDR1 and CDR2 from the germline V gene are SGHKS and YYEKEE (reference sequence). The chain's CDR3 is CASSLGATDTQYF. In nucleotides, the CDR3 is TGTGCCAGCAGCTTGGGGGCCACAGATACGCAGTATTTT.